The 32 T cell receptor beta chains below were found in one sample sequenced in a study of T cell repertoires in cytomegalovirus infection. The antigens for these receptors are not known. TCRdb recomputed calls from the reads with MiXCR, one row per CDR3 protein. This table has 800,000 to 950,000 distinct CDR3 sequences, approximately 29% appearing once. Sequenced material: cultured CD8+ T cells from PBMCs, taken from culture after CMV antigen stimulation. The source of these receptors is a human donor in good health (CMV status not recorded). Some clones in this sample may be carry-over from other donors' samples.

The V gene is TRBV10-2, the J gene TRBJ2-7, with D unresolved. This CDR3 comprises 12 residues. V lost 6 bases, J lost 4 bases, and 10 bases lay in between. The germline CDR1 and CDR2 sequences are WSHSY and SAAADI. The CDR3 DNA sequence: TGCGCCAGCAGCAACCCCGGATACGAGCAGTACGTC. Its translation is CASSNPGYEQYV.

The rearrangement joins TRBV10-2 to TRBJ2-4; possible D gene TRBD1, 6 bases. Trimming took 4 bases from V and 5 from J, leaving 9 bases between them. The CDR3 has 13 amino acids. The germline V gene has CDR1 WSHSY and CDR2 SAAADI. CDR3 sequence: CASSARGENIQYF. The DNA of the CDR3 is TGCGCCAGCAGTGCCAGGGGTGAAAACATTCAGTACTTC.

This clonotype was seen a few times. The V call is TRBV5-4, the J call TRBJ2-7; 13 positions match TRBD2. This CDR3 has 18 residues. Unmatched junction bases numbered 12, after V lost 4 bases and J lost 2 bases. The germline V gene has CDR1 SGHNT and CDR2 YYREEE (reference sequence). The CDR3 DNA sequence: TGTGCCAGCAGCCTCGGACTAGCGGGGGACCGAACAACCTACGAGCAGTACTTC. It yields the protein CASSLGLAGDRTTYEQYF.

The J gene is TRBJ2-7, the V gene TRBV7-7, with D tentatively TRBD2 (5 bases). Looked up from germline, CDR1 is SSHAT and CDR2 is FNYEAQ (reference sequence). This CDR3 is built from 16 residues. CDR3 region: CASSFHGSFPSYKQYV. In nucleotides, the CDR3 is TGTGCTAGCAGCTTTCATGGGAGTTTTCCCTCCTACAAGCAGTACGTC.

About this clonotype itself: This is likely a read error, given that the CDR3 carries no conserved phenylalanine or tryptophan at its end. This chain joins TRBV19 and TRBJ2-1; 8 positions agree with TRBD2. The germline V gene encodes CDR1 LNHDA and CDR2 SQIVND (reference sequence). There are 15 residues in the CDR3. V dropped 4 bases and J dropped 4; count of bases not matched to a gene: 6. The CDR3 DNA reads TGTGCCAGTAGTAGAGCGGGGGAATTTTACAATGAGCAGTTCCTC. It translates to CASSRAGEFYNEQFL.

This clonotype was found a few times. CDR3 residues: CASSTVDRVEETQYF. In DNA, the CDR3 is TGTGCCAGTAGTACCGTCGACAGGGTAGAAGAGACCCAGTACTTC. The chain is built from TRBV19 and TRBJ2-5; TRBD1 agrees at 7 bases. The CDR3 loop spans 15 amino acids. Germline CDR1 reads LNHDA; CDR2 reads SQIVND (reference sequence). Trimming took 4 bases from V and 3 from J; bases not matched to a gene: 8.

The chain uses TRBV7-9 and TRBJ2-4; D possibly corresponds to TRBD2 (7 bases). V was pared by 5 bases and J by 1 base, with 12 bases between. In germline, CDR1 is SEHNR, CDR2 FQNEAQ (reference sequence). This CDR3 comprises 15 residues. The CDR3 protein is CASSRGGEAKNIQYF. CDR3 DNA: TGTGCCAGCAGCAGGGGGGGTGAGGCCAAAAACATTCAGTACTTC.

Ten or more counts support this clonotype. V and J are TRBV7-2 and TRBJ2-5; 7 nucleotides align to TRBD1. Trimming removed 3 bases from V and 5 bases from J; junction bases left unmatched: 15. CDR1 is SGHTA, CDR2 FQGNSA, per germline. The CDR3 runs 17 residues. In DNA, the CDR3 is TGTGCCAGCAGCTTCCTCGGACAGGCCCTCTTACCGGAGACCCAGTACTTC. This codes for CASSFLGQALLPETQYF. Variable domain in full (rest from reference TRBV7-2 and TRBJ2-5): GAGVSQSPSNKVTEKGKDVELRCDPISGHTALYWYRQSLGQGLEFLIYFQGNSAPDKSGLPSDRFSAERTGGSVSTLTIQRTQQEDSAVYLCASSFLGQALLPETQYFGPGTRLLVL.

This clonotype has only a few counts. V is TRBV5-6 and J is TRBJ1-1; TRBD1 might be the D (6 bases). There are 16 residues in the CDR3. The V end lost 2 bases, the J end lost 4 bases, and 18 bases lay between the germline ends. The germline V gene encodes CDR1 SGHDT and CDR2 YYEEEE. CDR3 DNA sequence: TGTGCCAGCAGCTTAGAGTCGGGGGCACAGTCCACTGAAGCTTTCTTT. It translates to CASSLESGAQSTEAFF.

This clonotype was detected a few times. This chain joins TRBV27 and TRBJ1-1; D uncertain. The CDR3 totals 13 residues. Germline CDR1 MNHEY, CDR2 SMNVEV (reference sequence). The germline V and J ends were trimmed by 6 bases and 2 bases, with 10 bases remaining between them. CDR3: CASRNGLNTEAFF. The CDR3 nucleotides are TGTGCCAGCAGGAATGGACTTAACACTGAAGCTTTCTTT.

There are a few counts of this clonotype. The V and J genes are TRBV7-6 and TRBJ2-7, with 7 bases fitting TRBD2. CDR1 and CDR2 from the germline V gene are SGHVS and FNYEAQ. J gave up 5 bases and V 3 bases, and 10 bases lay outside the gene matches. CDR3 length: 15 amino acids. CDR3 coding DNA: TGTGCCAGCAGCTTTGAGCGGGGAAAGGAGGACGAGCAGTACTTC. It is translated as CASSFERGKEDEQYF.

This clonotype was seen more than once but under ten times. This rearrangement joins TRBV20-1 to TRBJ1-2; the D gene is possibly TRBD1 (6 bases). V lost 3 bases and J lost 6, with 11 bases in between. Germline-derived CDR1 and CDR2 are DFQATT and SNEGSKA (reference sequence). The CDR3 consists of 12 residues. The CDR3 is CSASLGANGYTF. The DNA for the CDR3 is TGCAGTGCTAGTTTGGGGGCTAATGGCTACACCTTC.

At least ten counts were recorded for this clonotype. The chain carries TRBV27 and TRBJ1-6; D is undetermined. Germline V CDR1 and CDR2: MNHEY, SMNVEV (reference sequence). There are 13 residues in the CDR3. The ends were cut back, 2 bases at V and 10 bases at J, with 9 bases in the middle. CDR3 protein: CASSLSTESPLHF. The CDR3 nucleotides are TGTGCCAGCAGTTTAAGTACGGAGTCACCCCTCCACTTT.

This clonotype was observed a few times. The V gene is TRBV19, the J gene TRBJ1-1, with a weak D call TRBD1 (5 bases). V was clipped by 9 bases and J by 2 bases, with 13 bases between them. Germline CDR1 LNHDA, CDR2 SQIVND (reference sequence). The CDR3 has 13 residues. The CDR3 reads CASSHGANTEAFF. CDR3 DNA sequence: TGTGCCAGCAGTCACGGGGCTAACACTGAAGCTTTCTTT.

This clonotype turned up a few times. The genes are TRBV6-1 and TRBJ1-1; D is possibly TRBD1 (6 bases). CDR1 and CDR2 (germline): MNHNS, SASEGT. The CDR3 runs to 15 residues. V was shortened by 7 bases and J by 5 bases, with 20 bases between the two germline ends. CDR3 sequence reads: CASTPLQGGNTEAFF. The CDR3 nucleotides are TGTGCCAGCACCCCACTACAGGGAGGTAATACTGAAGCTTTCTTT.

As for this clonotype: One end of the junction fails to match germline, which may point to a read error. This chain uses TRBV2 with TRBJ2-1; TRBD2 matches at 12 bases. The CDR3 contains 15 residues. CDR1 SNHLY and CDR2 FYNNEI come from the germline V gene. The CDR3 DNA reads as TGTGCCAGTAGTGTACTAGCGGGGGGCCGTGTAGAGCAGTTCTTC. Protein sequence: CASSVLAGGRVEQFF.

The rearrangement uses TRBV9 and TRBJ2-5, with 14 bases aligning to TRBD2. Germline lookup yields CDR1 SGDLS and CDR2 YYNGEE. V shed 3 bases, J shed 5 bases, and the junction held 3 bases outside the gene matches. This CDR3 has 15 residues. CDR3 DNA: TGTGCCAGCAGCGCGACTAGCGGGGGGGGTGAGACCCAGTACTTC. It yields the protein CASSATSGGGETQYF. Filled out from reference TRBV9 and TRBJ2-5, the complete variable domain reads DSGVTQTPKHLITATGQRVTLRCSPRSGDLSVYWYQQSLDQGLQFLIQYYNGEERAKGNILERFSAQQFPDLHSELNLSSLELGDSALYFCASSATSGGGETQYFGPGTRLLVL.

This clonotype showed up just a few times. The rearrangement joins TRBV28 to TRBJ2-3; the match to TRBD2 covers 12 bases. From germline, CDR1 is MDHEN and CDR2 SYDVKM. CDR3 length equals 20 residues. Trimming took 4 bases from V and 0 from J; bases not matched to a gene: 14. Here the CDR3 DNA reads TGTGCCAGCAGTTCCTATATAGGGGCTAGCGGGGGGGCGAGCACAGATACGCAGTATTTT. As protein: CASSSYIGASGGASTDTQYF.

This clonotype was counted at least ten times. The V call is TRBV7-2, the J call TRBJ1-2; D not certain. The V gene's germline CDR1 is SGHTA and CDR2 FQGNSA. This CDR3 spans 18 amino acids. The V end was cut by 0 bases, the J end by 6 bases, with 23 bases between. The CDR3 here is CASSLATLTERERDGYTF. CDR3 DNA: TGTGCCAGCAGCTTAGCCACACTTACTGAGAGGGAAAGGGATGGCTACACCTTC.

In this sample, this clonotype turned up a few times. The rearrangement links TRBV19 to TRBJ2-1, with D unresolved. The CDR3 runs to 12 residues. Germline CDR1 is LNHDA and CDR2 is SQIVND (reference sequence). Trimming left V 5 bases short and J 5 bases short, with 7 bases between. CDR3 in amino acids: CASSSDHNEQFF. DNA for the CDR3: TGTGCCAGTAGTTCAGACCACAATGAGCAGTTCTTC.

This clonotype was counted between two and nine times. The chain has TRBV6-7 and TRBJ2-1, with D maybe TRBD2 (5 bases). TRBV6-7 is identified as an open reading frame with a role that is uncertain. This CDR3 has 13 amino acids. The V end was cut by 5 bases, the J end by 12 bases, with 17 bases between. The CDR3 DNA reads TGTGCCAGCAGTCTTGTTGGGAGCGAAGGGCAGTTCTTC. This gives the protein CASSLVGSEGQFF.

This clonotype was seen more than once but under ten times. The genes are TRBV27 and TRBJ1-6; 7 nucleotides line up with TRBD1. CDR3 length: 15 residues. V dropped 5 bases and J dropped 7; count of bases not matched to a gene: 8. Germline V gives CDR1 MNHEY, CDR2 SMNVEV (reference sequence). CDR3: CASSPGQVGNSPLHF. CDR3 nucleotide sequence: TGTGCCAGCAGTCCCGGACAGGTTGGAAATTCACCCCTCCACTTT.

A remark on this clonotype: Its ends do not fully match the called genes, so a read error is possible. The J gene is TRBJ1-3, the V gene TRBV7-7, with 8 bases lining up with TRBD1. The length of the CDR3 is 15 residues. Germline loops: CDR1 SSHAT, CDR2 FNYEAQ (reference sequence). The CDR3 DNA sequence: TGTGCTAGCAGCCACGGACAGGGTCCTGGAAACACCATATATTTT. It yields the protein CASSHGQGPGNTIYF.

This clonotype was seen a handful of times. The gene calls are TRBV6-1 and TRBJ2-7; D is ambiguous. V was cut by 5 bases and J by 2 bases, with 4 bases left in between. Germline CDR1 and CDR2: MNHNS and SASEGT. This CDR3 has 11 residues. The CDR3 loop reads CASSSAYEQYV. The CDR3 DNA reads TGTGCCAGCAGTTCAGCCTACGAGCAGTACGTC.

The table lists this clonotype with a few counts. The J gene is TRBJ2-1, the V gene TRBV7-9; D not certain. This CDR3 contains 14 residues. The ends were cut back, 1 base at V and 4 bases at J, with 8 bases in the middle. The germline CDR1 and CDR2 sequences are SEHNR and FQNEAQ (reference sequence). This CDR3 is CASSLGPQYNEQFF. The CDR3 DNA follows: TGTGCCAGCAGCTTAGGTCCCCAGTACAATGAGCAGTTCTTC.

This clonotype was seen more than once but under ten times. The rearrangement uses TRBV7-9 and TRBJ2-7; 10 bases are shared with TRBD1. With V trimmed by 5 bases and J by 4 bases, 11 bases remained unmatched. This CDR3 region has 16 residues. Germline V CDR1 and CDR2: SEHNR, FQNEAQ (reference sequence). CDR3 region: CASSTRQGAIPYEQYF. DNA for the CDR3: TGTGCCAGCAGCACTCGACAGGGGGCCATACCATACGAGCAGTACTTC.

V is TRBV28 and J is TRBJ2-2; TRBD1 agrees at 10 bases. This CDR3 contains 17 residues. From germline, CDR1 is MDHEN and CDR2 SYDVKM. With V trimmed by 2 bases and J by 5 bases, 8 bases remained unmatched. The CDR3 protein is CASSLRTGQGGTGELFF. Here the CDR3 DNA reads TGTGCCAGCAGTTTAAGAACTGGACAGGGGGGAACCGGGGAGCTGTTTTTT.

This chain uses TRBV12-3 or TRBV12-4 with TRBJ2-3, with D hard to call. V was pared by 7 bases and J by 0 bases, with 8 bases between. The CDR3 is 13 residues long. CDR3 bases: TGTGCCAGCACCACTGGTAGCACAGATACGCAGTATTTT. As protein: CASTTGSTDTQYF.

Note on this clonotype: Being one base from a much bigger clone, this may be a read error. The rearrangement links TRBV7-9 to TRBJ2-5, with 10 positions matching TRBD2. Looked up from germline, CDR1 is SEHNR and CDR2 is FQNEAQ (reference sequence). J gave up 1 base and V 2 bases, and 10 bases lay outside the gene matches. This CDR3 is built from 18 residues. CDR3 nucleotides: TGTGCCAGCAGCTTATCAAGGGGCGGACTAGCGGTCCAAGAGACCCAGTACTTC. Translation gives CASSLSRGGLAVQETQYF.

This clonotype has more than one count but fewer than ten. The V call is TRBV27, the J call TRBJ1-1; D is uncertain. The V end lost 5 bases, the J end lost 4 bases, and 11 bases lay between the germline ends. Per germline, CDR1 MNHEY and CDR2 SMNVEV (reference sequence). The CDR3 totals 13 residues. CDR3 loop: CASSPPGPTEAFF. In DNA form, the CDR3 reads TGTGCCAGCAGTCCGCCCGGACCCACTGAAGCTTTCTTT.

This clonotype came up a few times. CDR3 sequence: CSARDMNTEAFF. The CDR3 nucleotides read TGCAGTGCTAGAGATATGAACACTGAAGCTTTCTTT. The chain uses TRBV20-1 and TRBJ1-1; D is ambiguous. This CDR3 has 12 residues. Trimming left V 0 bases short and J 0 bases short, with 2 bases between. Germline CDR1 reads DFQATT; CDR2 reads SNEGSKA (reference sequence).

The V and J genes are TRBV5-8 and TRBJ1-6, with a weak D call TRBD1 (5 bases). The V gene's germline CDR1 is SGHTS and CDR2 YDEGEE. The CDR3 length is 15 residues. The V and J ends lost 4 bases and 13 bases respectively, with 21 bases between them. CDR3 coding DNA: TGTGCCAGCAGCAGGAAAACCGGGACCCCAGGTCCCCTCCACTTT. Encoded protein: CASSRKTGTPGPLHF.